The sequence of this TCR beta chain was determined in a study of cytomegalovirus exposure and HLA in healthy donors. As for the study in general: Inside one of the first data releases sat about 85 million unique TCRs taken from HLA-typed donors. There were approximately 400 genotyped donors. Of these, roughly 80% fell in the genetic ancestry cluster associated with self-reported Caucasian donors.

60 Vbeta and 13 Jbeta primers were used in PCR. The repertoire was sequenced with immunoSEQ multiplex PCR; TCRdb's copy has only in-frame clones and lacks some. This sample's table reports about 67,000 clones. The CDR3 runs 13 residues. Per the germline V gene, CDR1 is MNHEY and CDR2 is SVGAGI. The germline V and J ends were trimmed by 4 bases and 8 bases, with 13 bases remaining between them. With regard to this clone: Antigen specificity is unknown.

Points from the study as a whole: The authors later found most CMV-associated TCR beta chains appeared HLA-restricted. With later analysis, a missense DCLRE1C variant became linked to TCR beta V- and J-gene trimming.

The genes are TRBV6-5 and TRBJ2-3; D is uncertain. This sequence originates from a woman between 40 and 50 years old in good health and CMV-seropositive. Material for sequencing was PBMCs. This chain's CDR3 is CASSFFPPRTQYF. CDR3 bases: TGTGCCAGCAGTTTTTTCCCACCGCGTACGCAGTATTTT.